Shown below are 6 T cell receptor beta chains from a single sample sequenced in a study of blood T cell repertoires in COVID-19. Sequencing used immunoSEQ multiplex PCR; TCRdb keeps in-frame clones, though not all of them. The sample shows 300,000 or so clones, around 88% of them seen only once. Sequencing was carried out using peripheral blood. These receptors originate from a woman aged 25-40 years who had recovered from COVID-19.

This clone was seen a single time. Other DNA sequences in the same sample also yield this CDR3. The rearrangement uses TRBV28 and TRBJ2-1; no definite D call. There are 13 residues in the CDR3. In germline, CDR1 is MDHEN, CDR2 SYDVKM. The V and J ends lost 3 bases and 0 bases respectively, with 3 bases between them. The CDR3 sequence: CASSLSSYNEQFF. CDR3 DNA sequence: TGTGCCAGCAGTTTGAGCTCCTACAATGAGCAGTTCTTC.

J is TRBJ1-1 and V is TRBV28, with unresolved D. The CDR3 loop spans 15 amino acids. CDR1 is MDHEN and CDR2 is SYDVKM in the germline V gene. With 5 bases removed from V and 6 bases from J, the gap between germline ends came to 19 bases. The CDR3 region has the DNA TGTGCCAGCAGTGAAAAGGCGGGCCGGTCGGCTGAAGCTTTCTTT. It translates to CASSEKAGRSAEAFF.

The gene calls are TRBV7-2 and TRBJ1-5, with unresolved D. Germline V gene lookup returns CDR1 SGHTA and CDR2 FQGNSA. The CDR3 has 13 amino acids. Trimming left V 7 bases short and J 10 bases short, with 17 bases between. The CDR3 nucleotides are TGTGCCAGCACCTCAGAGGCCTTCGAACCCCAGCATTTT. Translated: CASTSEAFEPQHF.

CDR3 sequence reads: CASRRTGGSDEQFF. The CDR3 nucleotides are TGTGCCAGCAGAAGGACAGGGGGAAGCGATGAGCAGTTCTTC. The rearrangement joins TRBV28 to TRBJ2-1, with 10 bases fitting TRBD1. Germline trimming cut 6 bases from V and 8 bases from J; bases unmatched to any gene: 7. In germline, CDR1 is MDHEN, CDR2 SYDVKM. This CDR3 region has 14 residues.

The chain has TRBV7-8 and TRBJ1-3; D is ambiguous. The CDR3 extends over 16 amino acids. Germline CDR1 SGHVS, CDR2 FQNEAQ. V lost 4 bases to trimming and J lost 0 bases, with 13 bases between them. CDR3 in amino acids: CASSYYRPSSGNTIYF. CDR3 coding DNA: TGTGCCAGCAGCTACTATCGTCCTAGCTCTGGAAACACCATATATTTT.

Comment on this clone: In the same sample, other DNA sequences code for this CDR3. This chain links TRBV11-2 with TRBJ2-5, with 8 bases fitting TRBD2. J was trimmed by 5 bases and V by 1 base; bases with no gene match: 3. This CDR3 has 14 residues. The germline V gene encodes CDR1 SGHAT and CDR2 FQNNGV. The CDR3 here is CASSLGLALETQYF. CDR3 DNA: TGTGCCAGCAGCTTAGGACTAGCGCTGGAGACCCAGTACTTC.